This entry concerns a single T cell receptor beta chain. This CDR3 comprises 19 residues. Per the germline V gene, CDR1 is MGHRA and CDR2 is YSYEKL. V gave up 0 bases and J gave up 0 bases, with 15 bases separating them. This sample was taken from a study of T cell changes during pregnancy in multiple sclerosis. Here immunoSEQ multiplex PCR was the method, and the copy in TCRdb shows in-frame clones only, minus some. The sample records more than 75,000 clones, 90% to 95% being singletons. This sequence originates from a female donor with multiple sclerosis, enrolled in a pregnancy study. Sequencing used peripheral blood, obtained in the first trimester of pregnancy. This chain uses TRBV4-1 with TRBJ1-6; D is undetermined. Here the CDR3 reads CASSQDITGGSSYNSPLHF. For the CDR3, the DNA is TGCGCCAGCAGCCAAGATATCACGGGCGGGAGCTCCTATAATTCACCCCTCCACTTT.